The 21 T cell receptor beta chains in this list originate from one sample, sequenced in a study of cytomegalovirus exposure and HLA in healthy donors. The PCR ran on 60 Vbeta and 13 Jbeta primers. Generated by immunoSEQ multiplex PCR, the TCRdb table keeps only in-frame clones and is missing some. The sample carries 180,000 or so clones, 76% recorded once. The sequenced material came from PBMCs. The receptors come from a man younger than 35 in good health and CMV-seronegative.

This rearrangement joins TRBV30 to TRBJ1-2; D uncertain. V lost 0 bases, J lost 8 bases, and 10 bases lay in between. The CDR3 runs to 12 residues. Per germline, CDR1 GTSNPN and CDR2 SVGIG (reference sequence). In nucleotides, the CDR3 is TGTGCCTGGAGTGTACCGGGGTGGGGCTACACCTTC. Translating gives CAWSVPGWGYTF.

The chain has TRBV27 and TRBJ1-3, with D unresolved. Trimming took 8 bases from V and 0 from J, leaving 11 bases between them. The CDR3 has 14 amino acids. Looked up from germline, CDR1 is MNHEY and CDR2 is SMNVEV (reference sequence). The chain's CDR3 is CASGSSNSGNTIYF. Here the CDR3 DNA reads TGTGCCAGCGGGAGCAGTAACTCTGGAAACACCATATATTTT.

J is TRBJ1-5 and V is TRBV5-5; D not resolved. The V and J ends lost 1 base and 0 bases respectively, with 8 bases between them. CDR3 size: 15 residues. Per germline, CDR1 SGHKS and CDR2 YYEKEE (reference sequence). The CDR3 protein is CASSLSPYSNQPQHF. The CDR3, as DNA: TGTGCCAGCAGCTTGAGTCCCTATAGCAATCAGCCCCAGCATTTT. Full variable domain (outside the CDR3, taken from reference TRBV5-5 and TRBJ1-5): DAGVTQSPTHLIKTRGQQVTLRCSPISGHKSVSWYQQVLGQGPQFIFQYYEKEERGRGNFPDRFSARQFPNYSSELNVNALLLGDSALYLCASSLSPYSNQPQHFGDGTRLSIL.

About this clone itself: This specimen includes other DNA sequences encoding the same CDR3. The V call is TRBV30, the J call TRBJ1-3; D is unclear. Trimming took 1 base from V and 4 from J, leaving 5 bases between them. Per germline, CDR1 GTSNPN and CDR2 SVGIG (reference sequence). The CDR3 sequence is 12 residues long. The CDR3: CAWSAGGNTIYF. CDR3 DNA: TGTGCCTGGAGTGCGGGAGGAAACACCATATATTTT. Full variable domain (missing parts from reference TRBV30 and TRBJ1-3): SQTIHQWPATLVQPVGSPLSLECTVEGTSNPNLYWYRQAAGRGLQLLFYSVGIGQISSEVPQNLSASRPQDRQFILSSKKLLLSDSGFYLCAWSAGGNTIYFGEGSWLTVV.

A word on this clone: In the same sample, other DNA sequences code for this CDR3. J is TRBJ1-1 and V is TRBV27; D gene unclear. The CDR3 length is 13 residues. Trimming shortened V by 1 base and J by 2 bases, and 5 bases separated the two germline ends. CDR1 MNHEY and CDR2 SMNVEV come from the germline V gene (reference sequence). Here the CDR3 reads CASSLLENTEAFF. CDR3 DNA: TGTGCCAGCAGTTTATTAGAAAACACTGAAGCTTTCTTT.

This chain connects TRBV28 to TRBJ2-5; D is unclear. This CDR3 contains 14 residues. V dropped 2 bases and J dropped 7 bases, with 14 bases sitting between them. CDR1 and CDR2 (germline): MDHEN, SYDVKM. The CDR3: CASSLVLEPGTQYF. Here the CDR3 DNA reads TGTGCCAGCAGTTTAGTTCTGGAACCAGGGACCCAGTACTTC.

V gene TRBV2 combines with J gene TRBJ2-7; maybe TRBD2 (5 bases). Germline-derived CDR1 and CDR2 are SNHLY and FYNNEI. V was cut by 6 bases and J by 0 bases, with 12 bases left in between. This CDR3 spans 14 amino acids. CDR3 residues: CASSADSGSYEQYF. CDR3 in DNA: TGTGCCAGCAGCGCGGACTCTGGCTCCTACGAGCAGTACTTC.

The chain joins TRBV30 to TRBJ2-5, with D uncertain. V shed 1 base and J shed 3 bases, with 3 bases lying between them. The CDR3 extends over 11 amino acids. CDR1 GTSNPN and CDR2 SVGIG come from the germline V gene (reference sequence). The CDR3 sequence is CAWSAKETQYF. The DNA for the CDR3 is TGTGCCTGGAGTGCCAAAGAGACCCAGTACTTC.

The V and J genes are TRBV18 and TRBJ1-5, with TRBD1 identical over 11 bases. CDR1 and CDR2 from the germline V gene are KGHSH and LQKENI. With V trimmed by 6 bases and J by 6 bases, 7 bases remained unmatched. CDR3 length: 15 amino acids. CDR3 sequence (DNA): TGTGCCAGCTCCGGGGACAGGGGGAGTTTTCAGCCCCAGCATTTT. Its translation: CASSGDRGSFQPQHF.

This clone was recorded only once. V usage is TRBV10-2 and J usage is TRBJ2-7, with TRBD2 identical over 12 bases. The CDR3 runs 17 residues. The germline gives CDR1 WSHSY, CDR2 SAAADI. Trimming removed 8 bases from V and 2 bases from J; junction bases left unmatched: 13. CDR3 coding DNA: TGCGCCAGCCGTCCTAGCGGGAGGGCGATAATTCCCTACGAGCAGTACTTC. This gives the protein CASRPSGRAIIPYEQYF.

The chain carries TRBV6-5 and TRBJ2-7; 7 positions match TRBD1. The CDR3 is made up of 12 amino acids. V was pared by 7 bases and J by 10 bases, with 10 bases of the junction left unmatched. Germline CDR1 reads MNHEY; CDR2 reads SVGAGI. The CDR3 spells CASNMRDSLQYF. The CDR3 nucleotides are TGTGCCAGCAATATGAGGGACAGCCTACAGTACTTC.

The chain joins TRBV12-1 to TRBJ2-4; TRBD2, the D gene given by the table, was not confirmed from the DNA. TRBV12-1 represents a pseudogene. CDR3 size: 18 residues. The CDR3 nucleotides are TGTGCCAGCAGCCCACCAGAGGGAGACCGTCTAGCCAAAAACATTCAGTACTTC. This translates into CASSPPEGDRLAKNIQYF.

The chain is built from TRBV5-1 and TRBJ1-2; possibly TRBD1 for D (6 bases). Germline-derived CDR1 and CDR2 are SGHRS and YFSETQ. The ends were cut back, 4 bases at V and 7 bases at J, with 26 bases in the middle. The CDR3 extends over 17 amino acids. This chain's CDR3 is CASSEMGAAGAARGYTF. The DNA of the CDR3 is TGCGCCAGCAGCGAGATGGGGGCGGCAGGGGCCGCGCGTGGCTACACCTTC.

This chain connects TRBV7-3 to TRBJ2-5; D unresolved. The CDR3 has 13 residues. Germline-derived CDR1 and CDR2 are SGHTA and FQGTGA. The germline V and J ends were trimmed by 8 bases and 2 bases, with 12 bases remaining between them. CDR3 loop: CASAPWRQETQYF. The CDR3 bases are TGTGCCAGCGCGCCCTGGCGGCAAGAGACCCAGTACTTC.

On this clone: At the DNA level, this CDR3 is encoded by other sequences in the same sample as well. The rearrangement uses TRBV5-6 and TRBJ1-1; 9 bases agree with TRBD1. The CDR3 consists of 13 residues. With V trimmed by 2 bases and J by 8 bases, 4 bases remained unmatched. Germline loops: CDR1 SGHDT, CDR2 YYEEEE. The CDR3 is CASSFGTGLEAFF. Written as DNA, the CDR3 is TGTGCCAGCAGCTTCGGGACAGGGCTGGAAGCTTTCTTT.

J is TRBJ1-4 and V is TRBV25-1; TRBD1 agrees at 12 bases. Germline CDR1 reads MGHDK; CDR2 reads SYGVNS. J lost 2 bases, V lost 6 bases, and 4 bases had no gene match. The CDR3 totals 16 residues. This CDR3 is CASSAGQGATNEKLFF. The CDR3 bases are TGTGCCAGCAGCGCGGGACAGGGGGCGACTAATGAAAAACTGTTTTTT.

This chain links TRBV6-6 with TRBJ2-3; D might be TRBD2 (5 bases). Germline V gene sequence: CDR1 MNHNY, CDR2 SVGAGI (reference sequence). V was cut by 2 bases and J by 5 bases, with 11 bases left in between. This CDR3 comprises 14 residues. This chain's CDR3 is CASSYPPGGDTQYF. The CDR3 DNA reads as TGTGCCAGCAGTTACCCCCCCGGAGGAGATACGCAGTATTTT.

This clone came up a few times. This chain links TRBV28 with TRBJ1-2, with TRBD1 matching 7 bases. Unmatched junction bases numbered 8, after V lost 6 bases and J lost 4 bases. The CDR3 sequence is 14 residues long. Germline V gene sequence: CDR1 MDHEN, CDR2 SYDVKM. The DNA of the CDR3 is TGTGCCAGCAGGAGGACAGGCCTCACCTATGGCTACACCTTC. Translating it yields CASRRTGLTYGYTF.

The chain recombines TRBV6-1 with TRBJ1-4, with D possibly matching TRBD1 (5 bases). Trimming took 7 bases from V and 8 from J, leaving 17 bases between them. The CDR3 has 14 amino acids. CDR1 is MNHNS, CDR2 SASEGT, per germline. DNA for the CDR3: TGTGCCAGCAAGTTCGGACATGGTAACGAAAAACTGTTTTTT. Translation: CASKFGHGNEKLFF.

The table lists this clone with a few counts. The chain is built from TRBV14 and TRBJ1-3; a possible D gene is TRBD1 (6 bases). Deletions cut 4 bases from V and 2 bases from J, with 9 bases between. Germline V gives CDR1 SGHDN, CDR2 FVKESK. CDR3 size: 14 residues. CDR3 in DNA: TGTGCCAGCAGCCGAGGGGGTACTGGAAACACCATATATTTT. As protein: CASSRGGTGNTIYF.

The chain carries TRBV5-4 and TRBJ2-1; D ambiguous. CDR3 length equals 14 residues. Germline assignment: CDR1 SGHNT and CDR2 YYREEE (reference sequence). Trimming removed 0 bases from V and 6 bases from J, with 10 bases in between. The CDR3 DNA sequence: TGTGCCAGCAGCTTGGATACTATTTCCAATGAGCAGTTCTTC. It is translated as CASSLDTISNEQFF.